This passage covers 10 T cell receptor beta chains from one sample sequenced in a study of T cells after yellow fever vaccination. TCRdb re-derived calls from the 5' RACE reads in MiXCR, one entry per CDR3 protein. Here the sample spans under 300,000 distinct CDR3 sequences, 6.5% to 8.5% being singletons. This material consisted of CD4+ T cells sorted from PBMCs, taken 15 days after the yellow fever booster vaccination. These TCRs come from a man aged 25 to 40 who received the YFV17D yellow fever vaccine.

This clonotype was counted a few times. The CDR3 reads CSAPDRWAATQYF. CDR3 DNA sequence: TGCAGTGCCCCGGACAGGTGGGCCGCAACCCAGTACTTC. The chain uses TRBV20-1 and TRBJ2-5; 7 nucleotides match TRBD1. CDR1 is DFQATT, CDR2 SNEGSKA, per germline (reference sequence). The J segment lost 8 bases and the V segment lost 6 bases, leaving 12 bases of the junction unmatched. CDR3 length equals 13 residues.

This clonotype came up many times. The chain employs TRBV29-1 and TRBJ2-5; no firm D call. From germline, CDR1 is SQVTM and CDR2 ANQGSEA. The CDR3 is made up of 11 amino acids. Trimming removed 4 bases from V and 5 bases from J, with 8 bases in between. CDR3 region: CSVVVRETQYF. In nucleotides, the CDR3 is TGCAGCGTTGTTGTCCGGGAGACCCAGTACTTC.

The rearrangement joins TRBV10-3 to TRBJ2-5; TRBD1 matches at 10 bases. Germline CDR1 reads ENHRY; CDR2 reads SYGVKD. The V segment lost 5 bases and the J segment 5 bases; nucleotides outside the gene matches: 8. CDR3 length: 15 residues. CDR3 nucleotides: TGTGCCATCAGTTGGACAGGGGGAGCCTCGGAGACCCAGTACTTC. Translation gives CAISWTGGASETQYF.

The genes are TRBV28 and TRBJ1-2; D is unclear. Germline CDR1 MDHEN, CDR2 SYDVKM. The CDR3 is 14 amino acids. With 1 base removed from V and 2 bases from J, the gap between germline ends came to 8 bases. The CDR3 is CASSLYPENYGYTF. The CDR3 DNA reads TGTGCCAGCAGTTTATACCCCGAAAACTATGGCTACACCTTC.

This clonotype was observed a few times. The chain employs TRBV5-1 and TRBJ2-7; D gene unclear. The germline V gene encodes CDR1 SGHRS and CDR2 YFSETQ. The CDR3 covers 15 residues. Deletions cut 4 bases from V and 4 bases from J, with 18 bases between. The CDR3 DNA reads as TGCGCCAGCAGCCCCGATCTGAACCGGGCTTACGAGCAGTACTTC. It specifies CASSPDLNRAYEQYF.

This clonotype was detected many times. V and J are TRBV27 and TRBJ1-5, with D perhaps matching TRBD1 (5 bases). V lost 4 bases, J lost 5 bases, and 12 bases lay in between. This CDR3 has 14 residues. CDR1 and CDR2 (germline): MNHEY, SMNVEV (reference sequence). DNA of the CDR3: TGTGCCAGCAGTTCAAGAGGGGTAGATCAGCCCCAGCATTTT. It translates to CASSSRGVDQPQHF.

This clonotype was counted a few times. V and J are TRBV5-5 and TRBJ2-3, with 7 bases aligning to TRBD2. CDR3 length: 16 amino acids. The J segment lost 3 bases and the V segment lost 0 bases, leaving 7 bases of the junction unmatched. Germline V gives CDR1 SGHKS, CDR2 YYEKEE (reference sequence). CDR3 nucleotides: TGTGCCAGCAGCTTGGGAGGCGGGAGCTGGACAGATACGCAGTATTTT. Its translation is CASSLGGGSWTDTQYF.

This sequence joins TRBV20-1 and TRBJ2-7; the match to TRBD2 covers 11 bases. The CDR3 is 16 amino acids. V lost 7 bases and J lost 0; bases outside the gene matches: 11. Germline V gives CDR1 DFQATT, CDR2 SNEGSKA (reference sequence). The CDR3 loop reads CSVLAGGGILSYEQYF. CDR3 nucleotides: TGCAGTGTCTTAGCGGGAGGGGGTATCCTCTCCTACGAGCAGTACTTC.

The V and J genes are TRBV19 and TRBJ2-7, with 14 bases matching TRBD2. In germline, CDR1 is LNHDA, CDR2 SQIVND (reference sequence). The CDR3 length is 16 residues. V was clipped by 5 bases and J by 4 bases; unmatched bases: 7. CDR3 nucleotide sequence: TGTGCCAGTAGTGCGGGACTAGCGGGAGTGGGGTACGAGCAGTACTTC. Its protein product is CASSAGLAGVGYEQYF.

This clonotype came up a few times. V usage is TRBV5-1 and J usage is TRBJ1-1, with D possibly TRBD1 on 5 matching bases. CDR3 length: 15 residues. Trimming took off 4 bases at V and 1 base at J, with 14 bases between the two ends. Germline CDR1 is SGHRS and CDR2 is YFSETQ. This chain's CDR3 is CASSPGWGPNTEAFF. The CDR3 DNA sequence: TGCGCCAGCAGCCCAGGGTGGGGCCCGAACACTGAAGCTTTCTTT.